Described below is a single TCR beta chain sequence and its context. Its matching antigen is unknown. The sort gate was single viable CD3+CD4+CD8-CD45RO+ cells for memory CD4+ T cells. Positive selection with CD4 microbeads enriched total CD4+ T cells. V dropped 4 bases and J dropped 6 bases, with 17 bases sitting between them. Germline V gene lookup returns CDR1 SQVTM and CDR2 ANQGSEA. The CDR3 is 14 residues long. The data were obtained in a study of memory CD4+ T cells and cytomegalovirus serostatus. Across the study: Healthy Belgian adult donors included fewer than 10 CMV-positive and 20 to 30 CMV-negative people. Study-level findings and limits: Each of 65 to 75 CMV-associated TCRbeta sequences occurred in one to five individuals. The CMV-associated TCR signature appears largely within the CD4+ memory repertoire.

Repertoires were generated with immunoSEQ multiplex PCR, while TCRdb's copy carries only in-frame clones and drops some. Of under 35,000 clones detected, roughly 80% appear once; the ten largest clones hold 0.63%. Sequencing was carried out using memory CD4+ T cells from blood. The origin of this receptor is an adult in good health and CMV-seronegative. Some clones in this sample may be carry-over from other donors' samples. The chain joins TRBV29-1 to TRBJ2-3; tentative D call: TRBD1 (7 bases). The chain's CDR3 is CSVGGRRGVDTQYF. The CDR3 nucleotides read TGCAGCGTTGGGGGCCGCAGGGGGGTCGATACGCAGTATTTT.